The 24 T cell receptor beta chains in this list originate from one sample, sequenced in a study of cytomegalovirus exposure and HLA in healthy donors (dated by TCRdb to 2017 to 2019). Receptor libraries were prepared by the immunoSEQ multiplex PCR assay. For the multiplex PCR, a mixture combining 60 forward primers for TCR Vbeta segments and 13 reverse primers for TCR Jbeta segments was used. TCRdb carries this immuneACCESS record with in-frame sequences only. Its versions omit some clonotypes, under half of them owing to an unresolved V gene in the studies checked, with the rest unexplained. A total of about 130,000 clones appear in this sample, 75% of them only once. In total, the top ten clones hold around 7% of the sample. Sequenced input: PBMCs. The receptors stem from a man aged 30-40 years in good health and CMV-seronegative.

The chain links TRBV5-4 to TRBJ2-5, with TRBD2 identical over 14 bases. Germline V lookup: CDR1 SGHNT, CDR2 YYREEE (reference sequence). The CDR3 runs 17 residues. The V and J ends lost 3 bases and 6 bases, in that order; junction bases with no gene match: 10. The CDR3 region has the DNA TGTGCCAGCAGCTCACCCGGGACTAGCGGGGGTTGGAAGACCCAGTACTTC. Its translation: CASSSPGTSGGWKTQYF.

The chain carries TRBV21-1 and TRBJ2-3; no check of the table's D call, TRBD2, against the DNA was made. TRBV21-1 is designated a pseudogene. CDR3 length: 16 amino acids. CDR3 DNA sequence: TGTGCCAGCAGCACCTTAGGGACTCTCAAGGCGGATACGCAGTATTTT. Protein sequence: CASSTLGTLKADTQYF.

In its sample, this clone was seen once. The DNA of the CDR3 is TGTGCCACCTTAACCTCGAGCTCTGGAAACACCATATATTTT. It specifies CATLTSSSGNTIYF. V gene TRBV10-3 combines with J gene TRBJ1-3, with D uncertain. The CDR3 loop spans 14 amino acids. Germline loops: CDR1 ENHRY, CDR2 SYGVKD. The V end was cut by 10 bases, the J end by 0 bases, with 13 bases between.

The V call is TRBV5-8, the J call TRBJ2-1, with unresolved D. The germline gives CDR1 SGHTS, CDR2 YDEGEE. CDR3 size: 15 residues. Trimming removed 2 bases from V and 2 bases from J, with 11 bases in between. The CDR3 loop is CASSFSQLTYNEQFF. The CDR3 nucleotides are TGTGCCAGCAGCTTTAGCCAGTTAACCTACAATGAGCAGTTCTTC.

The table lists this clone with a few counts. This chain connects TRBV6-6 to TRBJ1-1, with D maybe TRBD1 (5 bases). The CDR3 covers 14 residues. Trimming took 8 bases from V and 4 from J, leaving 17 bases between them. Per the germline V gene, CDR1 is MNHNY and CDR2 is SVGAGI (reference sequence). CDR3 in amino acids: CASGAGGEFTEAFF. In DNA form, the CDR3 reads TGTGCCAGCGGGGCGGGGGGAGAGTTCACTGAAGCTTTCTTT.

The chain carries TRBV20-1 and TRBJ2-7; possible D gene TRBD2, 5 bases. Trimming removed 6 bases at V and 7 bases at J, with 13 bases between. Germline lookup yields CDR1 DFQATT and CDR2 SNEGSKA (reference sequence). CDR3 length: 11 residues. CDR3 protein: CSALPGEEQYF. The CDR3 region has the DNA TGCAGTGCCCTCCCTGGGGAGGAGCAGTACTTC.

V usage is TRBV7-8 and J usage is TRBJ1-5, with D unclear. CDR3 length equals 13 residues. V was pared by 5 bases and J by 3 bases, with 8 bases between. Per the germline V gene, CDR1 is SGHVS and CDR2 is FQNEAQ. CDR3 in amino acids: CASSPFPNQPQHF. CDR3 nucleotides: TGTGCCAGCAGCCCTTTCCCCAATCAGCCCCAGCATTTT.

This clone was picked up a small number of times. The rearrangement links TRBV6-5 to TRBJ1-1; perhaps TRBD1 as D (6 bases). Trimming took off 5 bases at V and 0 bases at J, with 10 bases between the two ends. This CDR3 spans 14 amino acids. Germline V CDR1 and CDR2: MNHEY, SVGAGI. The DNA of the CDR3 is TGTGCCAGCAGTGAACAGGGAATGAACACTGAAGCTTTCTTT. It is translated as CASSEQGMNTEAFF.

By sample fraction, this clone is medium-sized (0.01 to 0.1%). The genes are TRBV5-1 and TRBJ1-1, with D tentatively TRBD1 (5 bases). Germline CDR1 is SGHRS and CDR2 is YFSETQ. CDR3 length: 14 amino acids. V lost 0 bases and J lost 5, with 11 bases in between. The CDR3 protein is CASSLATGGTEAFF. The CDR3 nucleotides read TGCGCCAGCAGCTTGGCTACAGGAGGGACTGAAGCTTTCTTT.

This clone showed up just once. The chain joins TRBV28 to TRBJ1-4; 7 nucleotides align to TRBD1. The J segment lost 6 bases and the V segment lost 5 bases, leaving 6 bases of the junction unmatched. The CDR3 extends over 14 amino acids. Per the germline V gene, CDR1 is MDHEN and CDR2 is SYDVKM. The CDR3 DNA sequence: TGTGCCAGCAGTCCGGACAGGATCGATGAAAAACTGTTTTTT. It is translated as CASSPDRIDEKLFF.

This clone was counted once. This sequence joins TRBV6-1 and TRBJ1-3, with 10 bases aligning to TRBD1. Germline CDR1 and CDR2: MNHNS and SASEGT. CDR3 length: 14 residues. J gave up 5 bases and V 4 bases, and 2 bases lay outside the gene matches. CDR3 nucleotide sequence: TGTGCCAGCAGTGTGGGACAGGGGAGAAACACCATATATTTT. As protein: CASSVGQGRNTIYF.

The chain uses TRBV5-4 and TRBJ2-7; 14 bases line up with TRBD2. From germline, CDR1 is SGHNT and CDR2 YYREEE (reference sequence). V shed 0 bases and J 6 bases; nucleotides not matched to a gene: 5. The CDR3 contains 16 residues. DNA for the CDR3: TGTGCCAGCAGCTTGGGGGGACTAGCGGGAGTTAGCGAGCAGTACTTC. Translating it yields CASSLGGLAGVSEQYF.

This sequence joins TRBV30 and TRBJ2-3, with 11 bases aligning to TRBD2. There are 15 residues in the CDR3. V lost 0 bases and J lost 2; bases outside the gene matches: 1. Per germline, CDR1 GTSNPN and CDR2 SVGIG (reference sequence). CDR3 nucleotide sequence: TGTGCCTGGAGTGTGGGACTAGCGGCCACAGATACGCAGTATTTT. Amino acid sequence: CAWSVGLAATDTQYF.

This clone was counted a single time. This chain uses TRBV2 with TRBJ1-4; D unclear. The V gene lost 1 base and the J gene lost 4 bases, with 13 bases spanning the gap. The CDR3 runs 16 residues. In germline, CDR1 is SNHLY, CDR2 FYNNEI. DNA for the CDR3: TGTGCCAGCAGTGAAGTCAGACACTCTCTTAATGAAAAACTGTTTTTT. It specifies CASSEVRHSLNEKLFF.

This chain links TRBV5-1 with TRBJ1-4, with D possibly matching TRBD1 (5 bases). Trimming removed 5 bases from V and 3 bases from J, with 8 bases in between. Germline V gene sequence: CDR1 SGHRS, CDR2 YFSETQ. The CDR3 has 13 residues. The CDR3 loop is CASRGAANEKLFF. CDR3 DNA: TGCGCCAGCAGAGGGGCGGCTAATGAAAAACTGTTTTTT.

This clone has a single count. The genes are TRBV5-1 and TRBJ2-3; tentative D call: TRBD1 (5 bases). Per germline, CDR1 SGHRS and CDR2 YFSETQ. The CDR3 is 15 amino acids. The V end lost 0 bases, the J end lost 0 bases, and 8 bases lay between the germline ends. CDR3 nucleotides: TGCGCCAGCAGCTTGGACAGGAGAAGCACAGATACGCAGTATTTT. This encodes CASSLDRRSTDTQYF.

This rearrangement joins TRBV6-6 to TRBJ1-5, with D perhaps TRBD1 (5 bases). This CDR3 is built from 16 residues. V lost 4 bases and J lost 0, with 13 bases in between. Germline values: CDR1 MNHNY, CDR2 SVGAGI (reference sequence). Written as DNA, the CDR3 is TGTGCCAGCAGTTCTTACCAGGGCAATAGCAATCAGCCCCAGCATTTT. Amino acids: CASSSYQGNSNQPQHF.

The chain couples TRBV2 to TRBJ2-5; D is unclear. Germline CDR1 is SNHLY and CDR2 is FYNNEI. This CDR3 region has 10 residues. The V end lost 6 bases, the J end lost 5 bases, and 4 bases lay between the germline ends. The CDR3: CASSPETQYF. DNA for the CDR3: TGTGCCAGCAGCCCGGAGACCCAGTACTTC.

The rearrangement uses TRBV19 and TRBJ1-1, with D uncertain. The CDR3 is made up of 12 amino acids. V lost 6 bases and J lost 4, with 9 bases in between. Germline lookup yields CDR1 LNHDA and CDR2 SQIVND (reference sequence). CDR3 residues: CASSQTVTEAFF. In DNA form, the CDR3 reads TGTGCCAGTAGCCAAACAGTCACTGAAGCTTTCTTT.

CDR3 sequence reads: CASSPPSGMADTQYF. The CDR3 DNA sequence: TGTGCCAGCTCACCACCGAGCGGGATGGCAGATACGCAGTATTTT. The rearrangement joins TRBV18 to TRBJ2-3; 7 positions agree with TRBD2. Germline V CDR1 and CDR2: KGHSH, LQKENI. V dropped 0 bases and J dropped 4; count of bases not matched to a gene: 4. The CDR3 is made up of 15 amino acids.

The chain is built from TRBV6-5 and TRBJ1-6, with a tentative D call TRBD1 (6 bases). CDR3 length: 13 amino acids. Trimming shortened V by 2 bases and J by 14 bases, and 13 bases separated the two germline ends. Germline-derived CDR1 and CDR2 are MNHEY and SVGAGI. CDR3 residues: CASSYDTGKTLHF. In DNA, the CDR3 is TGTGCCAGCAGTTACGACACAGGGAAAACCCTCCACTTT.

V usage is TRBV2 and J usage is TRBJ1-1; a possible D gene is TRBD1 (6 bases). V gave up 5 bases and J gave up 1 base, with 14 bases separating them. The germline V gene encodes CDR1 SNHLY and CDR2 FYNNEI. The CDR3 runs 15 residues. Here the CDR3 reads CASSSPGHKNTEAFF. CDR3 in DNA: TGTGCCAGCAGTTCCCCGGGACACAAGAACACTGAAGCTTTCTTT. The variable domain in full, completed from reference TRBV2 and TRBJ1-1, reads EPEVTQTPSHQVTQMGQEVILRCVPISNHLYFYWYRQILGQKVEFLVSFYNNEISEKSEIFDDQFSVERPDGSNFTLKIRSTKLEDSAMYFCASSSPGHKNTEAFFGQGTRLTVV.

This clone was counted a single time. The chain carries TRBV5-1 and TRBJ2-1; TRBD2 is a possible D gene (7 bases). This CDR3 region has 15 residues. V was cut by 4 bases and J by 7 bases, with 18 bases left in between. The germline V gene has CDR1 SGHRS and CDR2 YFSETQ. As DNA, the CDR3 is TGCGCCAGCAGCCCCGGGGGGCGCTTAGGTAATGAGCAGTTCTTC. This translates into CASSPGGRLGNEQFF.

With regard to this clone: Germline and junction disagree at one end, which may indicate a read error. This sequence joins TRBV28 and TRBJ2-5; possibly TRBD1 for D (6 bases). CDR3 size: 14 residues. Germline lookup yields CDR1 MDHEN and CDR2 SYDVKM. As DNA, the CDR3 is TGTGCCAGCAGTCTCATTACAGGGCAAGAGGCCCAGTACTTC. Amino acid sequence: CASSLITGQEAQYF. The whole variable domain, filled in from reference TRBV28 and TRBJ2-5, reads DVKVTQSSRYLVKRTGEKVFLECVQDMDHENMFWYRQDPGLGLRLIYFSYDVKMKEKGDIPEGYSVSREKKERFSLILESASTNQTSMYLCASSLITGQEAQYFGPGTRLLVL.